These T cell receptor beta chains were read from a single sample in a study of cytomegalovirus exposure and HLA in healthy donors. Sequenced by immunoSEQ multiplex PCR; TCRdb stores in-frame clones only, minus some. The sample contains 150,000 to 200,000 clones, 65% to 70% of which appear only once. Material for sequencing was PBMCs. Receptors were obtained from a woman under 30 in good health and CMV-seropositive. The CDR3 runs from the conserved cysteine through the conserved F or W. The order of the fields is V gene, J gene, clone size, D gene, CDR3 protein, CDR3 DNA. D genes are given only for firm matches. Rows give clone size only sometimes, using once, few, many, or a class for an expanded clone.

v_call: TRBV6-5
j_call: TRBJ2-7
clone_size: -
d_call: TRBD1
cdr3_aa: CASRYRQGRYEQYF
cdr3_nt: TGTGCCAGCAGGTACCGACAGGGGCGGTACGAGCAGTACTTC

v_call: TRBV7-3
j_call: TRBJ2-2
clone_size: -
d_call: -
cdr3_aa: CASSLTGGRNTGELFF
cdr3_nt: TGTGCCAGCAGCTTAACAGGGGGTAGGAACACCGGGGAGCTGTTTTTT

v_call: TRBV2
j_call: TRBJ2-7
clone_size: -
d_call: TRBD2
cdr3_aa: CASSGTSGRSRGQYF
cdr3_nt: TGTGCCAGCAGTGGTACTAGCGGGAGGTCTCGCGGGCAGTACTTC

v_call: TRBV5-1
j_call: TRBJ2-5
clone_size: -
d_call: -
cdr3_aa: CASFRNRGETQYF
cdr3_nt: TGCGCCAGCTTCCGGAACCGGGGGGAGACCCAGTACTTC

v_call: TRBV6-5
j_call: TRBJ1-1
clone_size: -
d_call: TRBD1
cdr3_aa: CASSLIRQGAGAFF
cdr3_nt: TGTGCCAGCAGTTTAATCCGACAGGGGGCAGGCGCTTTCTTT

v_call: TRBV7-2
j_call: TRBJ1-2
clone_size: -
d_call: TRBD1
cdr3_aa: CASSLATGDGYTF
cdr3_nt: TGTGCCAGCAGCTTAGCGACAGGGGACGGCTACACCTTC

v_call: TRBV6-5
j_call: TRBJ1-3
clone_size: -
d_call: -
cdr3_aa: CASRDYSGNTIYF
cdr3_nt: TGTGCCAGCAGGGACTACTCTGGAAACACCATATATTTT

v_call: TRBV6-1
j_call: TRBJ2-7
clone_size: once
d_call: -
cdr3_aa: CASSDTGLGEQYF
cdr3_nt: TGTGCCAGCAGTGACACAGGGTTAGGCGAGCAGTACTTC

v_call: TRBV10-1
j_call: TRBJ2-1
clone_size: -
d_call: TRBD1
cdr3_aa: CASSNRGLYNEQFF
cdr3_nt: TGCGCCAGCAGTAACAGGGGTCTTTACAATGAGCAGTTCTTC

v_call: TRBV7-2
j_call: TRBJ2-1
clone_size: -
d_call: TRBD2
cdr3_aa: CASSPSGGAYEQFF
cdr3_nt: TGTGCCAGCAGCCCTAGCGGGGGGGCGTATGAGCAGTTCTTC

v_call: TRBV9
j_call: TRBJ1-5
clone_size: few
d_call: -
cdr3_aa: CASSYARVYQPQHF
cdr3_nt: TGTGCCAGCAGCTACGCCAGGGTTTATCAGCCCCAGCATTTT

v_call: TRBV30
j_call: TRBJ2-5
clone_size: -
d_call: TRBD2
cdr3_aa: CAWVQTSEETQYF
cdr3_nt: TGTGCCTGGGTCCAGACTAGCGAGGAGACCCAGTACTTC

v_call: TRBV4-3
j_call: TRBJ2-3
clone_size: few
d_call: -
cdr3_aa: CASSQGRGHTDTQYF
cdr3_nt: TGCGCCAGCAGCCAAGGGCGGGGGCACACAGATACGCAGTATTTT

v_call: TRBV6-1
j_call: TRBJ1-1
clone_size: few
d_call: -
cdr3_aa: CASSERRGNTEAFF
cdr3_nt: TGTGCCAGCAGTGAAAGGCGGGGGAACACTGAAGCTTTCTTT

v_call: TRBV30
j_call: TRBJ2-5
clone_size: -
d_call: -
cdr3_aa: CAWSGDWRETQYF
cdr3_nt: TGTGCCTGGAGCGGGGACTGGAGAGAGACCCAGTACTTC

v_call: TRBV6-5
j_call: TRBJ2-4
clone_size: -
d_call: TRBD2
cdr3_aa: CASSYAGDIQYF
cdr3_nt: TGTGCCAGCAGTTACGCGGGGGACATTCAGTACTTC

v_call: TRBV18
j_call: TRBJ2-7
clone_size: -
d_call: TRBD2
cdr3_aa: CASSPGLGLAGTYEQYF
cdr3_nt: TGTGCCAGCTCACCGGGTTTGGGACTAGCGGGGACCTACGAGCAGTACTTC

v_call: TRBV7-9
j_call: TRBJ2-1
clone_size: -
d_call: TRBD2
cdr3_aa: CASSPGAGSSYNEQFF
cdr3_nt: TGTGCCAGCAGCCCGGGAGCGGGGAGCTCCTACAATGAGCAGTTCTTC

v_call: TRBV7-9
j_call: TRBJ1-2
clone_size: -
d_call: TRBD1
cdr3_aa: CASSRTGTYGYTF
cdr3_nt: TGTGCCAGCAGCCGGACAGGGACGTATGGCTACACCTTC

v_call: TRBV7-8
j_call: TRBJ1-1
clone_size: -
d_call: -
cdr3_aa: CASSLGRVNTEAFF
cdr3_nt: TGTGCCAGCAGCTTAGGACGGGTGAACACTGAAGCTTTCTTT

v_call: TRBV5-4
j_call: TRBJ1-1
clone_size: once
d_call: TRBD1
cdr3_aa: CASSLGVRGETFF
cdr3_nt: TGTGCCAGCAGCTTGGGGGTCAGGGGGGAGACTTTCTTT

v_call: TRBV7-6
j_call: TRBJ2-3
clone_size: -
d_call: -
cdr3_aa: CASSPGTLGTDTQYF
cdr3_nt: TGTGCCAGCAGCCCCGGGACATTAGGCACAGATACGCAGTATTTT

v_call: TRBV4-1
j_call: TRBJ1-5
clone_size: -
d_call: -
cdr3_aa: CASSQEIYQPQHF
cdr3_nt: TGCGCCAGCAGCCAAGAAATCTATCAGCCCCAGCATTTT

v_call: TRBV11-1
j_call: TRBJ1-2
clone_size: -
d_call: -
cdr3_aa: CASSLTAEYGYTF
cdr3_nt: TGTGCCAGCAGCTTAACGGCGGAATATGGCTACACCTTC

v_call: TRBV6-6
j_call: TRBJ1-1
clone_size: few
d_call: -
cdr3_aa: CASSYSGVQAFF
cdr3_nt: TGTGCCAGCAGTTACTCAGGGGTTCAAGCTTTCTTT

v_call: TRBV14
j_call: TRBJ2-2
clone_size: -
d_call: TRBD1
cdr3_aa: CASSQDRVRTGELFF
cdr3_nt: TGTGCCAGCAGCCAGGACAGGGTGAGGACCGGGGAGCTGTTTTTT

v_call: TRBV27
j_call: TRBJ2-1
clone_size: few
d_call: TRBD2
cdr3_aa: CASSRTGRSYNEQFF
cdr3_nt: TGTGCCAGCAGTCGTACCGGGAGGTCCTACAATGAGCAGTTCTTC

v_call: TRBV4-1
j_call: TRBJ2-7
clone_size: -
d_call: TRBD2
cdr3_aa: CASSQGRAGGWEQYF
cdr3_nt: TGCGCCAGCAGCCAAGGGCGAGCGGGAGGGTGGGAGCAGTACTTC

v_call: TRBV13
j_call: TRBJ2-1
clone_size: -
d_call: TRBD2
cdr3_aa: CASSFGGRPYNEQFF
cdr3_nt: TGTGCCAGCAGCTTCGGCGGGAGACCCTACAATGAGCAGTTCTTC

v_call: TRBV10-3
j_call: TRBJ2-5
clone_size: -
d_call: TRBD2
cdr3_aa: CAISAGAGLTQETQYF
cdr3_nt: TGTGCCATCAGTGCCGGGGCGGGACTAACTCAAGAGACCCAGTACTTC

v_call: TRBV28
j_call: TRBJ2-7
clone_size: -
d_call: -
cdr3_aa: CASSAQPPAGNEQYF
cdr3_nt: TGTGCCAGCAGTGCCCAGCCCCCCGCGGGAAACGAGCAGTACTTC

v_call: TRBV9
j_call: TRBJ1-3
clone_size: -
d_call: -
cdr3_aa: CASSVAGRHGNTIYF
cdr3_nt: TGTGCCAGCAGCGTAGCAGGGAGGCATGGAAACACCATATATTTT

v_call: TRBV28
j_call: TRBJ2-7
clone_size: -
d_call: -
cdr3_aa: CASRSGITYEQYF
cdr3_nt: TGTGCCAGCAGATCCGGGATTACCTACGAGCAGTACTTC

v_call: TRBV5-1
j_call: TRBJ2-1
clone_size: -
d_call: -
cdr3_aa: CASSQVDNEQFF
cdr3_nt: TGCGCCAGCAGTCAGGTGGACAATGAGCAGTTCTTC

v_call: TRBV14
j_call: TRBJ2-3
clone_size: -
d_call: -
cdr3_aa: CASSQVAGASDTQYF
cdr3_nt: TGTGCCAGCAGCCAAGTTGCGGGCGCGTCAGATACGCAGTATTTT

v_call: TRBV11-2
j_call: TRBJ1-3
clone_size: -
d_call: -
cdr3_aa: CASSLVRQDSGNTIYF
cdr3_nt: TGTGCCAGCAGCTTAGTAAGACAGGACTCTGGAAACACCATATATTTT

v_call: TRBV6-5
j_call: TRBJ2-7
clone_size: -
d_call: -
cdr3_aa: CASKGPYEQYF
cdr3_nt: TGTGCCAGCAAGGGGCCGTACGAGCAGTACTTC

v_call: TRBV4-1
j_call: TRBJ2-7
clone_size: -
d_call: -
cdr3_aa: CASSQTGTVYEQYF
cdr3_nt: TGCGCCAGCAGCCAAACTGGGACTGTCTACGAGCAGTACTTC

v_call: TRBV7-2
j_call: TRBJ1-2
clone_size: -
d_call: -
cdr3_aa: CASSYPQSNYGYTF
cdr3_nt: TGTGCCAGCAGCTATCCCCAATCTAACTATGGCTACACCTTC

v_call: TRBV7-9
j_call: TRBJ1-1
clone_size: -
d_call: -
cdr3_aa: CASRREGRQNTEAFF
cdr3_nt: TGTGCCAGCAGGAGGGAGGGTAGACAGAACACTGAAGCTTTCTTT

v_call: TRBV7-9
j_call: TRBJ2-2
clone_size: -
d_call: -
cdr3_aa: CASSRTSNTGELFF
cdr3_nt: TGTGCCAGCAGCCGTACATCTAACACCGGGGAGCTGTTTTTT

v_call: TRBV13
j_call: TRBJ2-1
clone_size: -
d_call: TRBD2
cdr3_aa: CASSWGDGPSGKENEQFF
cdr3_nt: TGTGCCAGCAGCTGGGGGGATGGACCTAGCGGGAAGGAAAATGAGCAGTTCTTC

v_call: TRBV2
j_call: TRBJ1-3
clone_size: -
d_call: -
cdr3_aa: CASSVLGGGGNTIYF
cdr3_nt: TGTGCCAGCAGCGTGTTAGGGGGTGGTGGAAACACCATATATTTT

v_call: TRBV4-2
j_call: TRBJ1-5
clone_size: -
d_call: -
cdr3_aa: CASSQVTASNQPQHF
cdr3_nt: TGTGCCAGCAGCCAAGTCACAGCCAGCAATCAGCCCCAGCATTTT

v_call: TRBV20-1
j_call: TRBJ1-1
clone_size: -
d_call: -
cdr3_aa: CSVPGRAAAFF
cdr3_nt: TGCAGTGTTCCCGGTCGCGCGGCAGCTTTCTTT

v_call: TRBV7-2
j_call: TRBJ2-7
clone_size: few
d_call: -
cdr3_aa: CASSFDPGYEQYF
cdr3_nt: TGTGCCAGCAGCTTCGACCCGGGGTACGAGCAGTACTTC

v_call: TRBV6-1
j_call: TRBJ1-1
clone_size: -
d_call: TRBD1
cdr3_aa: CASSENMGVIRPGQGANTEAFF
cdr3_nt: TGTGCCAGCAGTGAAAATATGGGGGTAATTAGGCCCGGACAGGGGGCAAACACTGAAGCTTTCTTT

v_call: TRBV7-9
j_call: TRBJ1-3
clone_size: -
d_call: -
cdr3_aa: CASSLLGEGNTIYF
cdr3_nt: TGTGCCAGCAGCTTACTCGGGGAAGGAAACACCATATATTTT

v_call: TRBV7-9
j_call: TRBJ1-1
clone_size: -
d_call: -
cdr3_aa: CASSLGTGMNTEAFF
cdr3_nt: TGTGCCAGCAGCTTAGGAACAGGGATGAACACTGAAGCTTTCTTT

v_call: TRBV5-1
j_call: TRBJ2-3
clone_size: -
d_call: -
cdr3_aa: CASSLDQSADTQYF
cdr3_nt: TGCGCCAGCAGCTTGGACCAGTCCGCAGATACGCAGTATTTT

v_call: TRBV5-1
j_call: TRBJ1-5
clone_size: few
d_call: TRBD1
cdr3_aa: CASSPDRADSNQPQHF
cdr3_nt: TGCGCCAGCAGCCCGGACAGGGCGGATAGCAATCAGCCCCAGCATTTT

v_call: TRBV30
j_call: TRBJ2-1
clone_size: -
d_call: -
cdr3_aa: CAWDWSSYNEQFF
cdr3_nt: TGTGCCTGGGACTGGAGCTCCTACAATGAGCAGTTCTTC

v_call: TRBV11-2
j_call: TRBJ1-1
clone_size: -
d_call: -
cdr3_aa: CASSLESGMNTEAFF
cdr3_nt: TGTGCCAGCAGCTTAGAATCAGGGATGAACACTGAAGCTTTCTTT

v_call: TRBV4-3
j_call: TRBJ1-1
clone_size: few
d_call: TRBD1
cdr3_aa: CASSQGPTGGRGTEAFF
cdr3_nt: TGCGCCAGCAGCCAGGGACCGACAGGGGGCAGGGGCACTGAAGCTTTCTTT

v_call: TRBV5-1
j_call: TRBJ2-5
clone_size: -
d_call: -
cdr3_aa: CASSGTRDQETQYF
cdr3_nt: TGCGCCAGCAGCGGTACTAGAGACCAAGAGACCCAGTACTTC